This entry lists 19 T cell receptor beta chains sequenced from one sample in a study of Ad26.COV2.S vaccination and SARS-CoV-2 variants. Treatment specified: about 20 received Ad26.COV2.S at low or high dose, single or two shots; about 5 received placebo; per-sample allocation not given. Repertoires come from day 63 after the first vaccine or placebo injection. Sequencing was performed with immunoSEQ multiplex PCR; in TCRdb, only in-frame clones are kept and a portion is missing. The sample has approximately 350,000 clones, around 86% seen once. The sample here was peripheral blood, taken in a trial of Ad26.COV2.S vaccine versus placebo. Every receptor here comes from a person aged 18-65 years who received the Ad26.COV2.S COVID-19 vaccine or a placebo.

The chain employs TRBV10-3 and TRBJ2-7; D uncertain. CDR1 is ENHRY and CDR2 is SYGVKD in the germline V gene. The CDR3 extends over 11 amino acids. V was shortened by 3 bases and J by 3 bases, with 3 bases between the two germline ends. Here the CDR3 reads CAISEGYEQYF. As DNA, the CDR3 is TGTGCCATCAGTGAAGGCTACGAGCAGTACTTC.

The rearrangement joins TRBV7-8 to TRBJ1-5; D not resolved. This CDR3 spans 16 amino acids. Looked up from germline, CDR1 is SGHVS and CDR2 is FQNEAQ. V lost 1 base and J 1 base, leaving 11 bases between the germline ends. In DNA, the CDR3 is TGTGCCAGCAGCTTAGACCGGGCCTCAAGCAATCAGCCCCAGCATTTT. It specifies CASSLDRASSNQPQHF.

The V gene is TRBV6-5, the J gene TRBJ2-5; TRBD1 might be the D (6 bases). The CDR3 spans 15 residues. In germline, CDR1 is MNHEY, CDR2 SVGAGI. The V gene lost 6 bases and the J gene lost 5 bases, with 19 bases spanning the gap. CDR3 region: CASRSPGQKMETQYF. The DNA of the CDR3 is TGTGCCAGCAGATCCCCGGGACAAAAAATGGAGACCCAGTACTTC.

This clone occurred a few times. V and J are TRBV6-5 and TRBJ1-1, with D maybe TRBD1 (5 bases). This CDR3 comprises 14 residues. Germline V gives CDR1 MNHEY, CDR2 SVGAGI. The ends were cut back, 6 bases at V and 4 bases at J, with 15 bases in the middle. CDR3 amino acids: CASRPGVGATEAFF. Here the CDR3 DNA reads TGTGCCAGCAGGCCCGGGGTTGGGGCCACTGAAGCTTTCTTT.

The gene calls are TRBV19 and TRBJ1-4; D not resolved. From germline, CDR1 is LNHDA and CDR2 SQIVND (reference sequence). The ends were cut back, 1 base at V and 0 bases at J, with 6 bases in the middle. The CDR3 contains 15 residues. The chain's CDR3 is CASSIGLSTNEKLFF. The CDR3 bases are TGTGCCAGTAGTATAGGCCTCTCAACTAATGAAAAACTGTTTTTT.

This clone was seen more than once but under ten times. The chain employs TRBV29-1 and TRBJ1-1; D might be TRBD1 (5 bases). Trimming took off 0 bases at V and 1 base at J, with 12 bases between the two ends. The germline gives CDR1 SQVTM, CDR2 ANQGSEA. This CDR3 is 15 amino acids long. The CDR3 DNA is TGCAGCGTTGAAGATCGGGGCAAGGCGAACACTGAAGCTTTCTTT. This gives the protein CSVEDRGKANTEAFF.

This clone turned up a few times. The CDR3 nucleotides read TGCAGTGCTAGGGGGGTGAACACCATATATTTT. It translates to CSARGVNTIYF. This sequence joins TRBV20-1 and TRBJ1-3, with D tentatively TRBD1 (5 bases). CDR1 DFQATT and CDR2 SNEGSKA come from the germline V gene (reference sequence). This CDR3 comprises 11 residues. Between the trimmed V and J ends, which lost 3 bases and 7 bases, there was a span of 7 bases.

V is TRBV7-6 and J is TRBJ2-2, with 9 bases identical to TRBD1. This CDR3 is built from 15 residues. V was pared by 5 bases and J by 4 bases, with 5 bases of the junction left unmatched. Germline assignment: CDR1 SGHVS and CDR2 FNYEAQ. CDR3 bases: TGTGCCAGCAGCGTGACAGGGGGACGCACCGGGGAGCTGTTTTTT. As protein: CASSVTGGRTGELFF.

This clone was found once. V and J are TRBV7-9 and TRBJ2-7; TRBD1 matches 7 bases. This CDR3 comprises 17 residues. V shed 4 bases, J shed 0 bases, and the junction held 12 bases outside the gene matches. Germline CDR1 and CDR2: SEHNR and FQNEAQ (reference sequence). CDR3 amino acids: CASSSSSGQVISYEQYF. The DNA of the CDR3 is TGTGCCAGCAGCTCCTCTTCAGGACAGGTGATCTCCTACGAGCAGTACTTC. The entire variable domain, with the rest obtained from reference TRBV7-9 and TRBJ2-7, is as follows: DTGVSQNPRHKITKRGQNVTFRCDPISEHNRLYWYRQTLGQGPEFLTYFQNEAQLEKSRLLSDRFSAERPKGSFSTLEIQRTEQGDSAMYLCASSSSSGQVISYEQYFGPGTRLTVT.

The J gene is TRBJ2-2, the V gene TRBV7-9, with a possible D match to TRBD2 (6 bases). CDR1 SEHNR and CDR2 FQNEAQ come from the germline V gene (reference sequence). Trimming shortened V by 5 bases and J by 4 bases, and 14 bases separated the two germline ends. The CDR3 loop spans 15 amino acids. CDR3 sequence: CASSPGGLSTGELFF. CDR3 sequence (DNA): TGTGCCAGCAGCCCCGGGGGACTGAGCACCGGGGAGCTGTTTTTT. Using reference TRBV7-9 and TRBJ2-2 for the parts outside the CDR3, the full variable domain is DTGVSQNPRHKITKRGQNVTFRCDPISEHNRLYWYRQTLGQGPEFLTYFQNEAQLEKSRLLSDRFSAERPKGSFSTLEIQRTEQGDSAMYLCASSPGGLSTGELFFGEGSRLTVL.

This chain uses TRBV12-3 or TRBV12-4 with TRBJ1-4; D perhaps matches TRBD1 (5 bases). The CDR3 totals 13 residues. V lost 5 bases and J 6 bases, leaving 10 bases between the germline ends. The CDR3 protein is CASSTRQYEKLFF. The CDR3 nucleotides are TGTGCCAGCAGTACAAGACAGTATGAAAAACTGTTTTTT.

The CDR3 loop is CASSYLGTSGGVSTDTQYF. The DNA for the CDR3 is TGTGCCAGCAGCTACCTAGGGACTAGCGGGGGAGTCAGCACAGATACGCAGTATTTT. The rearrangement joins TRBV7-3 to TRBJ2-3; TRBD2 aligns across 14 bases. Per the germline V gene, CDR1 is SGHTA and CDR2 is FQGTGA. The CDR3 has 19 residues. V was clipped by 4 bases and J by 0 bases; unmatched bases: 9.

The genes are TRBV30 and TRBJ1-4, with D perhaps matching TRBD1 (6 bases). Per the germline V gene, CDR1 is GTSNPN and CDR2 is SVGIG (reference sequence). There are 13 residues in the CDR3. V shed 3 bases and J shed 8 bases, with 13 bases lying between them. CDR3 coding DNA: TGTGCCTGGAGGGGGCAGGGGTTAGAAAAACTGTTTTTT. This gives the protein CAWRGQGLEKLFF.

This clone was seen at least ten times. The chain employs TRBV9 and TRBJ1-1; 7 bases fit TRBD1. Trimming removed 4 bases from V and 1 base from J; junction bases left unmatched: 7. CDR3 length equals 15 residues. Germline CDR1 and CDR2: SGDLS and YYNGEE. This chain's CDR3 is CASSPRQGKNTEAFF. As DNA, the CDR3 is TGTGCCAGCAGCCCCCGACAGGGAAAGAACACTGAAGCTTTCTTT.

This sequence joins TRBV21-1 and TRBJ1-4; the table names TRBD1, a call not compared with the DNA. TRBV21-1 represents a pseudogene. The CDR3 is 14 amino acids. CDR3 loop: CASSKWDRNEKLFF. As DNA, the CDR3 is TGTGCCAGCAGCAAATGGGACAGGAATGAAAAACTGTTTTTT.

This chain connects TRBV28 to TRBJ2-1, with TRBD1 as a possible D gene (6 bases). The CDR3 is 16 residues long. Deletions cut 3 bases from V and 1 base from J, with 13 bases between. Germline CDR1 MDHEN, CDR2 SYDVKM. This CDR3 reads CASSFHATGSYNEQFF. For the CDR3, the DNA is TGTGCCAGCAGTTTCCATGCTACAGGGTCCTACAATGAGCAGTTCTTC.

This clone was counted a single time. As DNA, the CDR3 is TGTGCCAGCAACCGAGGGAGGGGGGTCTACGAGCAGTACTTC. It codes for CASNRGRGVYEQYF. The rearrangement joins TRBV6-5 to TRBJ2-7, with D possibly TRBD2 on 7 matching bases. Germline-derived CDR1 and CDR2 are MNHEY and SVGAGI. V was clipped by 7 bases and J by 3 bases, with 16 bases between them. The CDR3 has 14 residues.

V usage is TRBV19 and J usage is TRBJ1-4, with D possibly matching TRBD1 (6 bases). Per germline, CDR1 LNHDA and CDR2 SQIVND (reference sequence). With 5 bases removed from V and 2 bases from J, the gap between germline ends came to 12 bases. The CDR3 is made up of 15 amino acids. The CDR3 here is CASSFGGTTNEKLFF. The CDR3 nucleotides are TGTGCCAGTAGTTTTGGGGGCACCACTAATGAAAAACTGTTTTTT.

This chain joins TRBV7-9 and TRBJ1-6, with TRBD1 matching over 10 bases. The CDR3 is made up of 15 amino acids. The V segment lost 5 bases and the J segment 9 bases; nucleotides outside the gene matches: 7. In germline, CDR1 is SEHNR, CDR2 FQNEAQ (reference sequence). Here the CDR3 DNA reads TGTGCCAGCAGCCAGACAGGGGGCCAAACTTCACCCCTCCACTTT. This translates into CASSQTGGQTSPLHF.